This T cell receptor (beta chain) appears in the sequencing data of a study of cytomegalovirus exposure and HLA in healthy donors. Study results and caveats: Previous analysis showed most TCR beta V segments were productive about 90% or about 30% of the time. A later analysis found that most CMV-associated TCR beta chains appeared HLA-restricted. In a later analysis, TCR beta V- and J-gene trimming was associated with a missense DCLRE1C variant.

The germline V gene has CDR1 MGHRA and CDR2 YSYEKL. Unmatched junction bases numbered 8, after V lost 0 bases and J lost 3 bases. This CDR3 is 17 amino acids long. Note on this clone: The target antigen is unknown.

PCR used 60 Vbeta primers and 13 Jbeta primers. In the original workflow: In a later analysis, of 84 million or so unique beta chains, around 9.9 million appeared in at least two donors. Assay: immunoSEQ multiplex PCR; the TCRdb copy retains only in-frame clones and omits some. The V and J calls and the clone size are those of that table, but D and trimming were determined from the DNA. The sample carries under 130,000 clones, 70% to 80% recorded once. The rearrangement links TRBV4-1 to TRBJ2-4, with 7 bases lining up with TRBD2. This TCR came from a young man in good health and CMV-seronegative. The sample comprised PBMCs. The CDR3 coding sequence is TGCGCCAGCAGCCAAGATGTAGCGGGCGATTTCAAAAACATTCAGTACTTC. Its protein product is CASSQDVAGDFKNIQYF.